This passage covers 11 T cell receptor beta chains from one sample sequenced in a study of blood T cells in healthy people across ages. Alongside a J-beta primer mix, a sample-barcoded 5' primer served in a second PCR lasting roughly 7 to 11 cycles. One entry per CDR3 protein, called by TCRdb with MiXCR from the 5' RACE reads. This sample has 1.5 million to 2 million distinct CDR3 sequences, with 49% found just once. Sequencing was performed on blood. These receptors were obtained from a woman in her thirties or forties in good health.

The sample holds a few counts of this clonotype. This sequence joins TRBV6-2 or TRBV6-3 and TRBJ2-7; TRBD1 or TRBD2 may be the D gene (5 bases each). The length of the CDR3 is 16 residues. Germline lookup yields CDR1 MNHEY and CDR2 SVGEGT. Deletions cut 5 bases from V and 2 bases from J, with 19 bases between. The chain's CDR3 is CASSGGPRYFPYEQYF. The CDR3 coding sequence is TGTGCCAGCAGTGGGGGTCCTAGATACTTCCCCTACGAGCAGTACTTC.

This clonotype was seen only a few times. The rearrangement joins TRBV7-6 to TRBJ2-5, with a weak D call TRBD2 (7 bases). V lost 5 bases and J lost 0, with 16 bases in between. Per germline, CDR1 SGHVS and CDR2 FNYEAQ. The CDR3 contains 16 residues. Here the CDR3 reads CASSHQQGGYQETQYF. The CDR3 DNA is TGTGCCAGCAGCCACCAACAGGGAGGGTACCAAGAGACCCAGTACTTC.

This sequence joins TRBV7-8 and TRBJ1-1; D remains unclear. CDR1 and CDR2 (germline): SGHVS, FQNEAQ. The CDR3 length is 13 residues. The V gene lost 2 bases and the J gene lost 7 bases, with 11 bases spanning the gap. The CDR3 loop is CASSLRAGGEAFF. In DNA form, the CDR3 reads TGTGCCAGCAGCTTACGAGCAGGTGGTGAAGCTTTCTTT.

V usage is TRBV7-2 and J usage is TRBJ2-5; TRBD2 matches 9 bases. The CDR3 spans 16 residues. V trimming: 1 base; J trimming: 11 bases; junction bases outside the gene matches: 14. Per the germline V gene, CDR1 is SGHTA and CDR2 is FQGNSA. The CDR3 DNA sequence: TGTGCCAGCAGCTTAGTGTGGCGGGGGGGCCGGAATGAGCAGTACTTC. Encoded protein: CASSLVWRGGRNEQYF.

The J gene is TRBJ1-1, the V gene TRBV28; 8 bases are a match to TRBD1. Germline assignment: CDR1 MDHEN and CDR2 SYDVKM. With 7 bases clipped from V and 10 bases from J, the junction kept 2 bases outside the gene matches. CDR3 length: 10 amino acids. The CDR3 sequence: CASTGTGAFF. The CDR3 DNA sequence: TGTGCCAGCACCGGGACAGGAGCTTTCTTT.

There are a few counts of this clonotype. V is TRBV11-2 and J is TRBJ2-7; TRBD2 might be the D (6 bases). The CDR3 runs 16 residues. V dropped 4 bases and J dropped 7 bases, with 23 bases sitting between them. The germline CDR1 and CDR2 sequences are SGHAT and FQNNGV. CDR3: CASSSGGGAGYNEQYF. CDR3 nucleotide sequence: TGTGCCAGCAGCTCAGGAGGCGGGGCAGGGTACAATGAGCAGTACTTC.

The DNA of the CDR3 is TGTGCCAGCAGTACTCGATCGAACAGGGGGCGGAAGCAGTACTTC. Translating it yields CASSTRSNRGRKQYF. The chain recombines TRBV28 with TRBJ2-5; 9 bases align to TRBD1. The germline V gene has CDR1 MDHEN and CDR2 SYDVKM. There are 15 residues in the CDR3. V lost 5 bases to trimming and J lost 11 bases; unmatched junction nucleotides: 15. Filled out from reference TRBV28 and TRBJ2-5, the complete variable domain reads DVKVTQSSRYLVKRTGEKVFLECVQDMDHENMFWYRQDPGLGLRLIYFSYDVKMKEKGDIPEGYSVSREKKERFSLILESASTNQTSMYLCASSTRSNRGRKQYFGPGTRLLVL.

This chain connects TRBV25-1 to TRBJ2-1, with D possibly being TRBD2 (5 bases). The germline V and J ends were trimmed by 5 bases and 7 bases, with 15 bases remaining between them. CDR3 length: 14 residues. Germline assignment: CDR1 MGHDK and CDR2 SYGVNS. The CDR3 loop is CASSRDSVLNEQFF. CDR3 nucleotide sequence: TGTGCCAGCAGTCGGGATTCGGTTCTGAATGAGCAGTTCTTC.

This chain uses TRBV9 with TRBJ2-1, with a possible D match to TRBD2 (6 bases). CDR3 length equals 15 residues. Trimming cost V 0 bases and J 5 bases, with 12 bases left between them. Looked up from germline, CDR1 is SGDLS and CDR2 is YYNGEE. The CDR3 here is CASSVAAAGNNEQFF. The CDR3 DNA is TGTGCCAGCAGCGTAGCTGCAGCGGGCAACAATGAGCAGTTCTTC.

The V call is TRBV18, the J call TRBJ1-2, with a weak D call TRBD1 (6 bases). Germline V gives CDR1 KGHSH, CDR2 LQKENI. V lost 2 bases, J lost 0 bases, and 16 bases lay in between. This CDR3 has 17 residues. CDR3 DNA sequence: TGTGCCAGCTCACCAACCGGGCGGGGGCTCTCTAACTATGGCTACACCTTC. Residues: CASSPTGRGLSNYGYTF. Using reference TRBV18 and TRBJ1-2 for the parts outside the CDR3, the full variable domain is NAGVMQNPRHLVRRRGQEARLRCSPMKGHSHVYWYRQLPEEGLKFMVYLQKENIIDESGMPKERFSAEFPKEGPSILRIQQVVRGDSAAYFCASSPTGRGLSNYGYTFGSGTRLTVV.

V and J are TRBV27 and TRBJ1-2, with D perhaps TRBD1 (5 bases). V gave up 0 bases and J gave up 4 bases, with 12 bases separating them. The CDR3 length is 15 residues. Germline V CDR1 and CDR2: MNHEY, SMNVEV (reference sequence). The CDR3, as DNA: TGTGCCAGCAGTTTATCCCCGGGGGGGGGCTATGGCTACACCTTC. The encoded protein is CASSLSPGGGYGYTF.